These 7 T cell receptor beta chains came from one sample sequenced in a study of cytomegalovirus exposure and HLA in healthy donors. The primer mix had 60 Vbeta and 13 Jbeta primers. The data were produced by immunoSEQ multiplex PCR, yet TCRdb's version contains in-frame clones alone and is incomplete. The profile covers 180,000 or so clones, with about four fifths appearing a single time and roughly 4.9% taken by the ten largest. The sample was PBMCs. The receptors stem from a woman aged 18 to 35 in good health and CMV-seropositive.

The J gene is TRBJ1-2, the V gene TRBV5-5, with a tentative D call TRBD1 (6 bases). The V end was cut by 2 bases, the J end by 3 bases, with 14 bases between. There are 15 residues in the CDR3. Germline V gene sequence: CDR1 SGHKS, CDR2 YYEKEE (reference sequence). CDR3 DNA sequence: TGTGCCAGCAGCTTTTCGAACAGGGCTGACTATGGCTACACCTTC. Amino acids: CASSFSNRADYGYTF.

The chain couples TRBV10-3 to TRBJ2-3; 11 positions match TRBD2. This CDR3 contains 19 residues. The J segment lost 0 bases and the V segment lost 2 bases, leaving 10 bases of the junction unmatched. Germline CDR1 ENHRY, CDR2 SYGVKD. The CDR3 reads CAISEQTSGALSSTDTQYF. CDR3 nucleotide sequence: TGTGCCATCAGTGAGCAGACTAGCGGGGCACTTTCTAGCACAGATACGCAGTATTTT.

The chain recombines TRBV27 with TRBJ2-5, with TRBD2 as a possible D gene (5 bases). Trimming took off 5 bases at V and 4 bases at J, with 20 bases between the two ends. This CDR3 is built from 16 residues. Germline-derived CDR1 and CDR2 are MNHEY and SMNVEV (reference sequence). The CDR3 coding sequence is TGTGCCAGCAGTCGAATCGGACTCCTCCGCGGAGAGACCCAGTACTTC. Translation gives CASSRIGLLRGETQYF.

This clone has just a few counts. CDR3 DNA: TGTGCCAGCAGTGAAACAGGGTCGGATACTGAAGCTTTCTTT. This codes for CASSETGSDTEAFF. The V gene is TRBV6-1, the J gene TRBJ1-1; weak D call: TRBD1 (6 bases). Trimming cost V 2 bases and J 5 bases, with 12 bases left between them. This CDR3 spans 14 amino acids. Germline assignment: CDR1 MNHNS and CDR2 SASEGT.

V and J are TRBV5-5 and TRBJ2-5; 12 bases align to TRBD1. The CDR3 is 19 amino acids. V trimming: 3 bases; J trimming: 0 bases; junction bases outside the gene matches: 12. Germline assignment: CDR1 SGHKS and CDR2 YYEKEE (reference sequence). The CDR3 is CASSSLGDRGLVYQETQYF. Written as DNA, the CDR3 is TGTGCCAGCAGCTCTCTGGGGGACAGGGGGCTCGTGTACCAAGAGACCCAGTACTTC.

The table lists this clone with a count of one. CDR3 protein: CASSQPSTGADTGELFF. As DNA, the CDR3 is TGCGCCAGCAGCCAGCCGTCGACAGGGGCGGACACCGGGGAGCTGTTTTTT. V is TRBV4-3 and J is TRBJ2-2; 8 nucleotides agree with TRBD1. The length of the CDR3 is 17 residues. Germline V gives CDR1 LGHNA, CDR2 YSLEER. Trimming at V came to 3 bases and at J to 3 bases, leaving 9 bases not matched to a gene.

This chain links TRBV15 with TRBJ2-6; D gene unclear. Germline V gene data show CDR1 as LNHNV and CDR2 as YYDKDF (reference sequence). The V end was cut by 4 bases, the J end by 0 bases, with 10 bases between. The length of the CDR3 is 16 residues. The DNA for the CDR3 is TGTGCCACCAGCATAACACCGAACTCTGGGGCCAACGTCCTGACTTTC. Protein: CATSITPNSGANVLTF. The full variable domain, with the rest looked up from reference TRBV15 and TRBJ2-6, is DAMVIQNPRYQVTQFGKPVTLSCSQTLNHNVMYWYQQKSSQAPKLLFHYYDKDFNNEADTPDNFQSRRPNTSFCFLDIRSPGLGDTAMYLCATSITPNSGANVLTFGAGSRLTVL.